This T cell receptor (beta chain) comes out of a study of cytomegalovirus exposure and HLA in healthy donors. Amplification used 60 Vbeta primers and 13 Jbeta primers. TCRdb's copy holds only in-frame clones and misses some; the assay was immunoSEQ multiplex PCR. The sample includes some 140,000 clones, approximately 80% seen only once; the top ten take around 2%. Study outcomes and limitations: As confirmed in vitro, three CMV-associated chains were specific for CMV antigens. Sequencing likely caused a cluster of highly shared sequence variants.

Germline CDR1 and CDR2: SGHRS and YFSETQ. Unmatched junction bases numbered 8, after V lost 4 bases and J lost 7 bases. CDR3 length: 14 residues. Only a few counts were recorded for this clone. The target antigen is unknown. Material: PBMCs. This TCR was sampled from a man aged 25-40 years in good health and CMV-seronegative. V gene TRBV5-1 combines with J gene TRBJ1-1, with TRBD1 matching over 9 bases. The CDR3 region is CASSIWTGAVEAFF. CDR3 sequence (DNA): TGCGCCAGCAGCATCTGGACAGGGGCGGTTGAAGCTTTCTTT.